This T cell receptor (beta chain) was captured in a study of cytotoxic CD8 clonotypes in ibrutinib-treated CLL (dated by TCRdb to 2020 to 2022). A note on the overall study: The cohort included roughly 15 treatment-naive and about a dozen relapsed/refractory patients; 17 to 18 were IGHV unmutated. Partial responses were observed in approximately 24 patients and complete responses in 2; after a median follow-up of around 68 months, remission was maintained in approximately 15 patients and progression was observed in roughly 12. Response samples were taken after a median of about a year on treatment, ranging from 6 to 36 months. Samples averaged roughly 280,000 productive templates and roughly 86,000 productive rearrangements. Longitudinal samples were available for about 30% of the roughly 90 trial participants. Cryopreserved peripheral blood mononuclear cells were obtained prior to treatment, at the time of response, and at either disease progression or sustained remission. All remission and progressive disease samples were collected while patients were still receiving ibrutinib. The paper as a whole reports these results and caveats: Lymph node repertoires were not examined, and the timing of sampling was not matched between patients in sustained remission and those whose disease progressed. Public clonotypes were rare and either shrank or stayed stable during treatment, and the rise in clonality at ibrutinib response reflected expansion of private clonotypes. At baseline, clonality was higher than in age-matched healthy donors and showed a strong correlation with circulating CD8+ T-cell counts. An increase in clonality was observed at ibrutinib response, with clonality remaining stable during sustained remission and falling back toward baseline at progression.

This sample's time point label indicates: progressive disease on ibrutinib. For TCR beta library preparation, approximately 2 micrograms of genomic DNA were isolated from cryopreserved PBMCs. Longitudinal blood samples from CLL patients on ibrutinib monotherapy were analyzed using high-throughput TCR beta sequencing. The patients took part in an open-label, single-center phase 2 trial of ibrutinib monotherapy. The CDR3 runs 14 residues from the cysteine to the phenylalanine. Just CDR3 DNA is preserved here, 42 bases in frame from base 1. V is cut by 4 bases and J by 7 bases, and the space between the germline ends is 20 bases. CDR1 SQVTM and CDR2 ANQGSEA are derived from the germline V gene. Of note for this clone: Its antigen target is currently unknown. No quality values exist for individual bases; no much larger clone is one base distant.

A MiSeq instrument was used for deep resolution sequencing, which targeted depths ranging from 1 in 1 million up to 1 in 200,000 T cells, with coverage averaging 10x for each clonotype. TCR beta libraries were generated with the immunoSEQ hsTCRB Kit. On the study's bioinformatics: Data were analyzed with ImmunoSEQ Data Assistant and ImmunoSEQ Analyzer, with V, D and J genes assigned per IMGT definitions. Clonality, which ranges from 0 to 1, was calculated by subtracting the normalized Shannon entropy of productive rearrangement frequencies from one. Only overrepresented clonotypes making up at least 0.05% of each patient's repertoire were included in the public clonotype analysis. Repertoires from around 13 age-matched healthy donors in immuneACCESS were used as clonality controls. What TCRdb holds here is the immuneACCESS table cut down to in-frame rearrangements. Part of the clones is not present; checked against another copy, under half of the missing clones reflect an unresolved V gene, and the others are unexplained. That table furnishes V, J and clone size, whereas the DNA furnished D and trimming. Within this sample are approximately 70,000 clones, with 65% to 85% of them counted one time only. 6% to 9% of the sample belongs to the ten largest clones.

This chain joins TRBV29-1 to TRBJ2-7, with an unclear D gene assignment. The sample consisted of PBMCs, taken at disease progression, from a patient treated with ibrutinib. This sequence originates from a human donor with chronic lymphocytic leukemia. The CDR3 loop reads CSVGVGASLGEQYF. The DNA sequence reads TGCAGCGTTGGTGTCGGTGCCTCCTTGGGGGAGCAGTACTTC.